This entry describes one T cell receptor (beta chain). This clone was detected a few times. Its antigen remains undetermined. The record has no base qualities; no much larger clone is one base away. The data derive from a study of blood T cell repertoires in COVID-19 (dated by TCRdb to the early 2020s). Study-wide context: Samples from collaborators originated in the United States, Italy and Spain and spanned both the acute and convalescent phases of COVID-19. The prospective study material was composed of cDNA or gDNA derived from T cells, B-cell-depleted T cells, or PBMCs. Deeply sampled blood TCRbeta repertoires from subjects exposed to, actively infected with, or recovered from COVID-19 were included in the dataset. The repertoires were made available in a free public database intended to serve as a resource for research on the immune response to SARS-CoV-2. Samples were obtained from the ongoing ImmuneRACE study (first 160 participants) and from 1,254 subjects provided by 6 global collaborators. Nearly every sample came with metadata listing a de-identified subject ID, COVID-19 status, age in years and sex. Where available, HLA class I and class II types were taken from metadata supplied by the sample provider and were not determined by assay-based typing. What the study reported, not specific to this receptor: How much clinical and demographic metadata was included differed by source and by participant, and the metadata was provided uncurated.

Collaborating institutions collected whole blood in K2EDTA tubes following their own protocols. For TCRbeta analysis, collaborators shipped samples as frozen whole blood, isolated PBMCs, or DNA extracted from either of those sample types. The immunoSEQ Assay, a bias-controlled multiplex PCR, was used to amplify TCRbeta CDR3 regions from genomic DNA. On the authors' methods: Nucleated cell counts per sample were estimated from amplification of reference gene primers within the assay. Sequence reads were collapsed and filtered to measure the absolute abundance of every unique TCRbeta CDR3 rearrangement. For each sample, productive Simpson clonality was calculated as the square root of Simpson's diversity index across productive rearrangements. TCRdb obtained this table from immuneACCESS and retained in-frame rearrangements with V and J assigned. These tables miss some clones; where compared with another copy, unresolved V genes account for less than half of the shortfall, and the remainder is unexplained. V and J calls and clone size follow that table, whereas D and trimming were derived from the DNA. Here the sample has 95,000 to 110,000 clones; 80% to 90% occur a single time. The top ten hold roughly 5% of the sample.

The clonotype originates from a man between 60 and 75 years old with acute or convalescent COVID-19. The sequenced material came from peripheral blood.

The sequenced DNA: TGCAGCGTTGGGGGCGCTGGAAACACCATATATTTT. This codes for CSVGGAGNTIYF. Recombination connected TRBV29-1 to TRBJ1-3; the best D guess is TRBD1, with 5 bases matching. V and J lose 4 bases and 2 bases, and a span of 6 bases separates them. Spanning cysteine to phenylalanine, the CDR3 consists of 12 amino acids. The only DNA kept is the CDR3, 36 bases in frame from the first base. CDR1 and CDR2, per the germline V gene, are SQVTM and ANQGSEA.